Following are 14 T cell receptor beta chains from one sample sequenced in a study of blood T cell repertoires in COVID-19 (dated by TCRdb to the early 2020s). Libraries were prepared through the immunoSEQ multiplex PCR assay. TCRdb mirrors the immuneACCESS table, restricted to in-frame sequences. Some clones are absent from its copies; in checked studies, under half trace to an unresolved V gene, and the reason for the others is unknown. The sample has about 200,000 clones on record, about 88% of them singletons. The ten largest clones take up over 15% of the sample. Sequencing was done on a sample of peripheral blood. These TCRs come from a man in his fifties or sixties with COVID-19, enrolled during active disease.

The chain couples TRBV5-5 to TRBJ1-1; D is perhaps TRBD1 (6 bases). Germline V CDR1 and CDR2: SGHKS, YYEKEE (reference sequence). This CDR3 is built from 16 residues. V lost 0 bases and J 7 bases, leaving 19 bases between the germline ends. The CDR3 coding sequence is TGTGCCAGCAGCTTGGAGTCAGGGGCCTTCTCAAGTGAAGCTTTCTTT. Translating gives CASSLESGAFSSEAFF.

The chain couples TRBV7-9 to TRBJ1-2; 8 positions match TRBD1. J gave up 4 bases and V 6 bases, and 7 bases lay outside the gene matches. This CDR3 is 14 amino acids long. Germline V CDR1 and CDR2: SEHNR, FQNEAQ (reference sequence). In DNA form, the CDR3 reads TGTGCCAGCAGAAGCCCGGACAGGGCCTATGGCTACACCTTC. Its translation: CASRSPDRAYGYTF.

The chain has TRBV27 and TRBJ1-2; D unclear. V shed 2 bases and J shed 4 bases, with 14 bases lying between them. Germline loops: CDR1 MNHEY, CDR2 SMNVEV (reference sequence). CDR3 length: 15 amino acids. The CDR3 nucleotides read TGTGCCAGCAGTTTACGGTGGGAGACCGGCTATGGCTACACCTTC. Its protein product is CASSLRWETGYGYTF.

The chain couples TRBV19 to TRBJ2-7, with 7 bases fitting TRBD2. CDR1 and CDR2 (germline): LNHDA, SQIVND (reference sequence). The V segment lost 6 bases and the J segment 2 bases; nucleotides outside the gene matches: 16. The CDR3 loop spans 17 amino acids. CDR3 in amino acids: CASSPKPDSGRTYEQYF. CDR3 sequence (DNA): TGTGCCAGTAGCCCTAAGCCTGATAGCGGGCGCACCTACGAGCAGTACTTC.

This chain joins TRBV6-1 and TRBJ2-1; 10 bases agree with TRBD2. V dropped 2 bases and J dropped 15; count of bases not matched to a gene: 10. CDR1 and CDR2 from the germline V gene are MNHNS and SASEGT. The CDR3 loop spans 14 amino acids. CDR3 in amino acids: CASSEMGASGGRFF. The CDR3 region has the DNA TGTGCCAGCAGTGAAATGGGGGCTAGCGGGGGAAGGTTCTTC.

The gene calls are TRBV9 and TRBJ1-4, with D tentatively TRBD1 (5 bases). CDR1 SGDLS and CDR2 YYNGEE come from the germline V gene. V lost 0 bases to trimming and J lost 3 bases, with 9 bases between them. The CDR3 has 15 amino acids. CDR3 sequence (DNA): TGTGCCAGCAGCGTAGGAACAGGAGCTAATGAAAAACTGTTTTTT. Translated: CASSVGTGANEKLFF. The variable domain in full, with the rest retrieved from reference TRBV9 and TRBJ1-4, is DSGVTQTPKHLITATGQRVTLRCSPRSGDLSVYWYQQSLDQGLQFLIQYYNGEERAKGNILERFSAQQFPDLHSELNLSSLELGDSALYFCASSVGTGANEKLFFGSGTQLSVL.

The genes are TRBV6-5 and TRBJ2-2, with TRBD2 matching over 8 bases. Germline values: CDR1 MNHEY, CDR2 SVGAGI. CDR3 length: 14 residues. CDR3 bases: TGTGCTACCCATCCGGGGGGGGCCACCGGGGAGCTGTTTTTT. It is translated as CATHPGGATGELFF.

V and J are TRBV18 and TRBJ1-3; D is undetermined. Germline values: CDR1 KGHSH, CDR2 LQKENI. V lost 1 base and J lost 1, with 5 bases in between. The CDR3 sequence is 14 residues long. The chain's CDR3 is CASSPRESGNTIYF. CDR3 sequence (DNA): TGTGCCAGCTCACCACGGGAGTCTGGAAACACCATATATTTT.

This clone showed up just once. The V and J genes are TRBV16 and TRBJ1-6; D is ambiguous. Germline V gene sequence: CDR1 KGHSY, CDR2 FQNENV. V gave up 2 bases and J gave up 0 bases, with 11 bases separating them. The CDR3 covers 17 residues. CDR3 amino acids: CASSQTGRSSYNSPLHF. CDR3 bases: TGTGCCAGCAGCCAAACTGGCCGGAGCTCCTATAATTCACCCCTCCACTTT.

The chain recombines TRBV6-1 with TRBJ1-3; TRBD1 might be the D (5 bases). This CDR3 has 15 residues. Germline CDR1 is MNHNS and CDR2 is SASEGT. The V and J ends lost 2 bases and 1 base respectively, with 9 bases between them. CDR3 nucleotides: TGTGCCAGCAGTGAACAGGGAATTTCTGGAAACACCATATATTTT. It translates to CASSEQGISGNTIYF.

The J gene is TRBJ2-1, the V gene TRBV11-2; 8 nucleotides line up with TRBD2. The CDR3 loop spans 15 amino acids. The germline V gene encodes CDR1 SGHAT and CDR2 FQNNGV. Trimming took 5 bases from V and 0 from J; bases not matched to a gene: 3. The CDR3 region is CASSPSGSSYNEQFF. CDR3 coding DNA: TGTGCCAGCAGCCCCAGCGGGAGCTCCTACAATGAGCAGTTCTTC.

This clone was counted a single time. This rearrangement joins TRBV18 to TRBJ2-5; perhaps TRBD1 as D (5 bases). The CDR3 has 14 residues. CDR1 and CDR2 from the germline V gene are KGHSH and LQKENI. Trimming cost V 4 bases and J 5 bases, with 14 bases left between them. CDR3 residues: CASSQQGGWETQYF. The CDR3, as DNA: TGTGCCAGCTCACAGCAGGGTGGATGGGAGACCCAGTACTTC.

Written as DNA, the CDR3 is TGTGCCAGCAGCCCCCCGTATGGTGGGACTACAACCCGTGGGGATGAGCAGTTCTTC. This codes for CASSPPYGGTTTRGDEQFF. The chain recombines TRBV7-9 with TRBJ2-1, with 7 bases that match TRBD2. The V segment lost 5 bases and the J segment 8 bases; nucleotides outside the gene matches: 24. CDR3 length: 19 residues. Germline V gene sequence: CDR1 SEHNR, CDR2 FQNEAQ (reference sequence).

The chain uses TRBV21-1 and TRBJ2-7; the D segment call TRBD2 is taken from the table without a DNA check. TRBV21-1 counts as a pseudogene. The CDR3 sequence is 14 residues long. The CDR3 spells CASSGTSFPREQYF. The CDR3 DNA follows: TGTGCCAGCAGCGGGACTAGCTTTCCCCGGGAGCAGTACTTC.